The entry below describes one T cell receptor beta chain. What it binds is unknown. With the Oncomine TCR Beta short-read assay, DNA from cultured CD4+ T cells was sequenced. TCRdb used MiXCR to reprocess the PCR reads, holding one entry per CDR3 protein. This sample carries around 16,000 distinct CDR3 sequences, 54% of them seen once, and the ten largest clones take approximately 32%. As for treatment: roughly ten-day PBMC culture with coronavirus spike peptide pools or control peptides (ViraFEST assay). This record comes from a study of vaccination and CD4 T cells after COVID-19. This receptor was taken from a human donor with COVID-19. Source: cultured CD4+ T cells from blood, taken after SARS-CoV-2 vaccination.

CDR3 residues: CASSAERTGNQPQHF. The CDR3 bases are TGTGCCAGCAGTGCAGAAAGAACAGGGAATCAGCCCCAGCATTTT. The chain recombines TRBV2 with TRBJ1-5, with a weak D call TRBD1 (6 bases). Germline lookup yields CDR1 SNHLY and CDR2 FYNNEI. Trimming took 4 bases from V and 4 from J, leaving 14 bases between them. This CDR3 contains 15 residues. Using reference TRBV2 and TRBJ1-5 for the parts outside the CDR3, the full variable domain is EPEVTQTPSHQVTQMGQEVILRCVPISNHLYFYWYRQILGQKVEFLVSFYNNEISEKSEIFDDQFSVERPDGSNFTLKIRSTKLEDSAMYFCASSAERTGNQPQHFGDGTRLSIL.